A selection of T cell receptor beta chains follows, all from one sample in a study of cytomegalovirus exposure and HLA in healthy donors. Assay used: immunoSEQ multiplex PCR; TCRdb lists only in-frame clones, some missing. This sample has some 160,000 clones, with 60% to 80% found just once. Sequencing was done on a sample of PBMCs. The receptor set was obtained from a woman in her twenties or thirties in good health and CMV-seronegative. The CDR3 runs from the conserved cysteine through the conserved F or W. The D gene is left open where the match is weak. The size entry is marked missing in some rows and otherwise reads once, few, many or a size class.

abundance: NA; d_gene: TRBD1; v_gene: TRBV7-2; j_gene: TRBJ1-4; CDR3aa: CASSVNRGFNEKLFF; CDR3nt: TGTGCCAGCAGCGTAAACAGGGGGTTTAATGAAAAACTGTTTTTT
abundance: NA; d_gene: NA; v_gene: TRBV7-2; j_gene: TRBJ2-7; CDR3aa: CASSPRRPAYEQYF; CDR3nt: TGTGCCAGCAGCCCCCGCCGCCCAGCCTACGAGCAGTACTTC
abundance: NA; d_gene: TRBD2; v_gene: TRBV5-1; j_gene: TRBJ2-3; CDR3aa: CASSLTSGDGLTQYF; CDR3nt: TGCGCCAGCAGCTTGACTAGCGGGGACGGCCTTACGCAGTATTTT
abundance: NA; d_gene: NA; v_gene: TRBV28; j_gene: TRBJ1-5; CDR3aa: CASRVGGDSNQPQHF; CDR3nt: TGTGCCAGTAGAGTGGGAGGGGACAGCAATCAGCCCCAGCATTTT
abundance: NA; d_gene: NA; v_gene: TRBV19; j_gene: TRBJ1-3; CDR3aa: CASRAVSGNTIYF; CDR3nt: TGTGCCAGTAGAGCGGTCTCTGGAAACACCATATATTTT
abundance: NA; d_gene: TRBD1; v_gene: TRBV10-3; j_gene: TRBJ2-5; CDR3aa: CAISDSGTGSVTQYF; CDR3nt: TGTGCCATCAGTGACTCCGGGACAGGCTCGGTGACCCAGTACTTC
abundance: few; d_gene: TRBD2; v_gene: TRBV11-2; j_gene: TRBJ2-7; CDR3aa: CASSLDLIAGGSYEQYF; CDR3nt: TGTGCCAGCAGCTTAGATCTGATAGCGGGGGGCTCCTACGAGCAGTACTTC
abundance: NA; d_gene: NA; v_gene: TRBV7-2; j_gene: TRBJ1-2; CDR3aa: CASSPRGGYGYTF; CDR3nt: TGTGCCAGCAGCCCGAGGGGAGGCTATGGCTACACCTTC
abundance: NA; d_gene: NA; v_gene: TRBV4-1; j_gene: TRBJ1-5; CDR3aa: CASSQGQGLNQPQHF; CDR3nt: TGCGCCAGCAGCCAAGGGCAGGGCCTCAATCAGCCCCAGCATTTT
abundance: NA; d_gene: TRBD1; v_gene: TRBV2; j_gene: TRBJ2-5; CDR3aa: CASSGQGSQETQYF; CDR3nt: TGTGCCAGCAGTGGACAGGGCAGCCAAGAGACCCAGTACTTC